The subject of this entry is one T cell receptor beta chain. The data were obtained in a study of human T cells and chemical hapten exposure. Time point indicated: patch test 2, 6 weeks after DPC sensitization. Treatment meaning: therapeutic diphenylcyclopropenone sensitization with weekly scalp DPC. TCRdb redid the calling of the RACE reads with MiXCR, one entry per CDR3 protein. In the table there are about 100,000 distinct CDR3 sequences, roughly 11% of which are singletons. Looked up from germline, CDR1 is SEHNR and CDR2 is FQNEAQ (reference sequence). CDR3 size: 14 residues. The V gene end was trimmed by 5 bases and the J gene end by 5 bases; junction bases not matched to a gene: 6.

This chain uses TRBV7-9 with TRBJ1-1; 9 nucleotides align to TRBD1. The starting material was whole blood, obtained in connection with sensitization to the hapten diphenylcyclopropenone (DPC). The TCR sequence derives from a middle-aged woman with alopecia areata. Some clones in this sample may be carry-over from other donors' samples. In nucleotides, the CDR3 is TGTGCCAGCAGCCCGGACAGGGGAGGGACTGAAGCTTTCTTT. This sequence encodes CASSPDRGGTEAFF.